The rows below give T cell receptor beta chains drawn from one sample of a study of CD8+CD57+ T cells in acquired aplastic anemia. TCRdb independently ran MiXCR on the reads; one entry per CDR3 protein. This sample yields roughly 100,000 distinct CDR3 sequences, of which about 63% are seen a single time; 60% to 80% belongs to the top ten. Material for sequencing was sorted CD4+, CD8+, or CD8+CD57+ T cells (not recorded which) from PBMCs. The source is a human donor with aplastic anemia. Each CDR3 is given with its conserved first and last residue. A D gene is named only where the DNA matches it firmly. Clone size is not always given. Where it is, it says once, few, many or a class for expanded clones.

CDR3aa: CASSLGRRDRGYNEQFF
CDR3nt: TGTGCCAGCAGCTTAGGTCGACGGGACAGGGGGTACAATGAGCAGTTCTTC
v_gene: TRBV5-6
len: 17
j_gene: TRBJ2-1
abundance: -
d_gene: TRBD1

CDR3aa: CASSFGVEQYF
CDR3nt: TGTGCCAGCAGCTTTGGCGTCGAGCAGTACTTC
v_gene: TRBV5-4
len: 11
j_gene: TRBJ2-7
abundance: few
d_gene: -

CDR3aa: CAISGSQGLAGLGNEQFF
CDR3nt: TGTGCCATCAGTGGATCCCAAGGGCTAGCGGGACTCGGCAATGAGCAGTTCTTC
v_gene: TRBV10-3
len: 18
j_gene: TRBJ2-1
abundance: -
d_gene: TRBD2

CDR3aa: CASTGDNYGYTF
CDR3nt: TGTGCCAGTACGGGGGATAACTATGGCTACACCTTC
v_gene: TRBV19
len: 12
j_gene: TRBJ1-2
abundance: -
d_gene: -

CDR3aa: CASSVATLGTDTQYF
CDR3nt: TGTGCCAGCAGCGTAGCTACTTTGGGCACAGATACGCAGTATTTT
v_gene: TRBV9
len: 15
j_gene: TRBJ2-3
abundance: many
d_gene: -

CDR3aa: CASEGQGSYEQYF
CDR3nt: TGTGCCAGCGAGGGGCAGGGATCCTACGAGCAGTACTTC
v_gene: TRBV25-1
len: 13
j_gene: TRBJ2-7
abundance: once
d_gene: -

CDR3aa: CASSVQIETKQYF
CDR3nt: TGTGCCAGCAGTGTACAGATCGAGACCAAGCAGTACTTC
v_gene: TRBV25-1
len: 13
j_gene: TRBJ2-7
abundance: -
d_gene: -

CDR3aa: CASSGTALTETQYF
CDR3nt: TGCGCCAGCAGTGGGACGGCACTGACGGAGACCCAGTACTTC
v_gene: TRBV10-2
len: 14
j_gene: TRBJ2-5
abundance: once
d_gene: -

CDR3aa: CSPECYPDSYEQYF
CDR3nt: TGCAGCCCCGAATGTTACCCGGATTCCTACGAGCAGTACTTC
v_gene: TRBV29-1
len: 14
j_gene: TRBJ2-7
abundance: once
d_gene: -

CDR3aa: CATSRNTGLADNEQFF
CDR3nt: TGTGCCACCAGCAGGAACACGGGACTAGCGGACAATGAGCAGTTCTTC
v_gene: TRBV15
len: 16
j_gene: TRBJ2-1
abundance: few
d_gene: TRBD2

CDR3aa: CASSGTGGLAGEDEQFF
CDR3nt: TGTGCCAGCAGTGGGACAGGGGGACTAGCGGGAGAGGATGAGCAGTTCTTC
v_gene: TRBV2
len: 17
j_gene: TRBJ2-1
abundance: many
d_gene: TRBD2

CDR3aa: CATSDSGGSPEQYF
CDR3nt: TGTGCCACCAGTGATAGTGGCGGGAGCCCCGAGCAGTACTTC
v_gene: TRBV24-1
len: 14
j_gene: TRBJ2-7
abundance: -
d_gene: TRBD2